This TCR beta chain was documented in a study of early T cells in non-severe SARS-CoV-2 infection. The CDR3 totals 12 residues. Germline V gene lookup returns CDR1 WSHSY and CDR2 SAAADI. V dropped 4 bases and J dropped 3 bases, with 7 bases sitting between them. TCRdb re-called the 5' RACE reads with MiXCR, one entry per CDR3 protein. The table has 29,000 or so distinct CDR3 sequences, roughly 5% seen once. This clonotype was recorded at least ten times. The sequencing sample was made of whole blood. This chain uses TRBV10-2 with TRBJ2-7; no reliable D call. The receptor comes from an adult who was a healthcare worker with PCR-confirmed SARS-CoV-2 infection or an uninfected control (not recorded which). CDR3 sequence (DNA): TGCGCCAGCAGTGTTTCGGGCTACGAGCAGTACTTC. Protein product: CASSVSGYEQYF.